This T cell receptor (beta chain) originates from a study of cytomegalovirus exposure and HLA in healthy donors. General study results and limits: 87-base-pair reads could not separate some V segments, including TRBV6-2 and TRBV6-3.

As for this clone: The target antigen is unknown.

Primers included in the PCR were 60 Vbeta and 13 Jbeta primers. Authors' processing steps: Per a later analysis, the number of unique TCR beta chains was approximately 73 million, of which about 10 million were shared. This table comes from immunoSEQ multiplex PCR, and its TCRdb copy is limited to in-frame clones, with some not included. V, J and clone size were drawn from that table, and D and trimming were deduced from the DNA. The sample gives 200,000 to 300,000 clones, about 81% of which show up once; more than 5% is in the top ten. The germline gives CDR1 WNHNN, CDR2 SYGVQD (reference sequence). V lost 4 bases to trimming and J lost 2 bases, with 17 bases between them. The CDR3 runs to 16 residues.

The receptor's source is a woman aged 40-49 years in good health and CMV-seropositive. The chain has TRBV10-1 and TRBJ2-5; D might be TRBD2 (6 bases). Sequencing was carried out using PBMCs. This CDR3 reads CASSVGRGLPQETQYF. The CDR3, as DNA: TGCGCCAGCAGTGTCGGGAGAGGGCTACCTCAAGAGACCCAGTACTTC.